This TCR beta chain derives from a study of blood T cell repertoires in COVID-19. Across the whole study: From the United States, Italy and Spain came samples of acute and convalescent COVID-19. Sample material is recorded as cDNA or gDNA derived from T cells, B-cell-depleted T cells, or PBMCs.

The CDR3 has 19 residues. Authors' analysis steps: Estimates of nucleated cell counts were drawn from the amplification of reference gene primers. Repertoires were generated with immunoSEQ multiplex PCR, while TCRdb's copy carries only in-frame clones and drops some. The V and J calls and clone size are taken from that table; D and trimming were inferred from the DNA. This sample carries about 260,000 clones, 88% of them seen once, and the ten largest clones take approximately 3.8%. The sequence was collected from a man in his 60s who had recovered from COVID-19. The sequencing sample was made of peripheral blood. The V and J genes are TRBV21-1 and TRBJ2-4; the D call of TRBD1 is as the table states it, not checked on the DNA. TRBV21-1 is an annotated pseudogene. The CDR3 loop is CASSYRDSPLLLAKNIQYF. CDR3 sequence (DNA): TGTGCCAGCAGCTACCGGGACAGCCCTTTACTATTAGCCAAAAACATTCAGTACTTC.